The 8 T cell receptor beta chains given below trace back to one sample, sequenced in a study of cytotoxic CD8 clonotypes in ibrutinib-treated CLL. TCRdb's table, derived via immunoSEQ multiplex PCR, lists solely in-frame clones and lacks some. The table lists about 18,000 clones, 80% to 85% of them singletons, with 17% in the top ten. This material consisted of PBMCs, taken before ibrutinib treatment. These receptor sequences come from a human donor with chronic lymphocytic leukemia.

V and J are TRBV27 and TRBJ2-7, with D possibly TRBD1 on 5 matching bases. V gave up 8 bases and J gave up 0 bases, with 8 bases separating them. The length of the CDR3 is 12 residues. Per germline, CDR1 MNHEY and CDR2 SMNVEV (reference sequence). CDR3 amino acids: CASGQSSYEQYF. Written as DNA, the CDR3 is TGTGCCAGCGGACAAAGCTCCTACGAGCAGTACTTC.

This chain uses TRBV18 with TRBJ2-7, with D perhaps matching TRBD1 (5 bases). Looked up from germline, CDR1 is KGHSH and CDR2 is LQKENI. The V gene lost 5 bases and the J gene lost 3 bases, with 8 bases spanning the gap. The CDR3 is 12 residues long. The CDR3 is CASSATGYEQYF. The CDR3 coding sequence is TGTGCCAGCTCAGCAACAGGCTACGAGCAGTACTTC.

The genes are TRBV30 and TRBJ2-7; TRBD2 agrees at 9 bases. The trim removed 4 bases at V and 8 bases at J, leaving 15 bases unmatched. This CDR3 is built from 15 residues. Germline V gene lookup returns CDR1 GTSNPN and CDR2 SVGIG (reference sequence). Here the CDR3 DNA reads TGTGCCTGGATTCGTGTAGCGGGAGAAGGCCTCAAGCAGTACTTC. Its protein is CAWIRVAGEGLKQYF. Drawing the rest from reference TRBV30 and TRBJ2-7, the complete variable domain is SQTIHQWPATLVQPVGSPLSLECTVEGTSNPNLYWYRQAAGRGLQLLFYSVGIGQISSEVPQNLSASRPQDRQFILSSKKLLLSDSGFYLCAWIRVAGEGLKQYFGPGTRLTVT.

The chain employs TRBV30 and TRBJ1-2, with 9 positions matching TRBD1. Germline values: CDR1 GTSNPN, CDR2 SVGIG (reference sequence). V lost 5 bases and J lost 7; bases outside the gene matches: 5. CDR3 length equals 12 residues. The CDR3 DNA is TGTGCCTGGGGGGGACAGGGATCTGGCTACACCTTC. Translated, it gives CAWGGQGSGYTF.

J is TRBJ2-1 and V is TRBV4-1, with a tentative D call TRBD2 (5 bases). Germline V gene lookup returns CDR1 MGHRA and CDR2 YSYEKL. V was trimmed by 0 bases and J by 0 bases, leaving 12 bases between them. The CDR3 contains 17 residues. The CDR3 loop is CASSQEARTFSYNEQFF. In DNA, the CDR3 is TGCGCCAGCAGCCAAGAAGCCAGGACTTTCTCCTACAATGAGCAGTTCTTC.

The rearrangement links TRBV10-3 to TRBJ2-7, with D unclear. Trimming left V 3 bases short and J 0 bases short, with 3 bases between. Germline V gene lookup returns CDR1 ENHRY and CDR2 SYGVKD. CDR3 length: 12 residues. Here the CDR3 reads CAISDSSYEQYF. The CDR3 nucleotides read TGTGCCATCAGTGACTCCTCCTACGAGCAGTACTTC.

This chain links TRBV19 with TRBJ2-4; D tentatively reads TRBD1 or TRBD2 (5 bases each). Germline CDR1 reads LNHDA; CDR2 reads SQIVND (reference sequence). The CDR3 is made up of 18 amino acids. The V and J ends lost 1 base and 1 base respectively, with 17 bases between them. As DNA, the CDR3 is TGTGCCAGTAGTATAGCCGGGACCCGCTTTGGGGCCAAAAACATTCAGTACTTC. It specifies CASSIAGTRFGAKNIQYF.

This chain uses TRBV2 with TRBJ1-3; 7 nucleotides match TRBD1. Trimming removed 1 base from V and 7 bases from J; junction bases left unmatched: 7. Per germline, CDR1 SNHLY and CDR2 FYNNEI. CDR3 length equals 15 residues. The DNA for the CDR3 is TGTGCCAGCAGTGAAGGGACAGGCCCTCGGAACACCATATATTTT. This gives the protein CASSEGTGPRNTIYF.